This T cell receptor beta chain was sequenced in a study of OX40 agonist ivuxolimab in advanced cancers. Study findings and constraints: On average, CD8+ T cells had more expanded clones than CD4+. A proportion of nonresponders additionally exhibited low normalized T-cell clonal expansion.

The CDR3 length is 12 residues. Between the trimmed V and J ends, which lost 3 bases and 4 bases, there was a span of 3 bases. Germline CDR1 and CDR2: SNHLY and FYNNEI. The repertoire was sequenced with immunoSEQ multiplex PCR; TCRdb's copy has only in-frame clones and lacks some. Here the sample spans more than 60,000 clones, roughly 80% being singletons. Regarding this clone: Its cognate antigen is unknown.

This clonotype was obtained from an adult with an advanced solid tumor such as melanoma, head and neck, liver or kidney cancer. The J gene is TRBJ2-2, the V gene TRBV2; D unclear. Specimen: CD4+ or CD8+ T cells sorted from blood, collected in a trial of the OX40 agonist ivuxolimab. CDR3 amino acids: CASSESTGELFF. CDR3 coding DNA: TGTGCCAGCAGTGAGAGCACCGGGGAGCTGTTTTTT.